This TCR beta chain was documented in a study of cytomegalovirus exposure and HLA in healthy donors. Across the whole study: The study placed about 81% of its roughly 410 genotyped donors in the Caucasian-associated ancestry cluster. General study results and limits: Earlier analysis looked at TCR beta V segments, and most were productive about 87% or about 30% of the time. Reportedly, HLA-A and HLA-B alleles of most subjects were accurately predicted from TCR beta.

Of note for this clone: No antigen is known for it.

Donors in the study were healthy people who gave bone marrow. The PCR was carried out with 60 Vbeta primers and 13 Jbeta primers. Sequencing was performed with immunoSEQ multiplex PCR; in TCRdb, only in-frame clones are kept and a portion is missing. Of some 200,000 clones listed, around 83% were seen once; the top ten hold less than 0.85%. There are 12 residues in the CDR3. Germline V gene sequence: CDR1 SGHRS, CDR2 YFSETQ. Trimming took 4 bases from V and 6 from J, leaving 9 bases between them. The genes are TRBV5-1 and TRBJ2-3; D gene unclear. This clonotype was sampled from a woman between 18 and 30 years old in good health and CMV-seronegative. What was sequenced was PBMCs. CDR3 region: CASSETWDTQYF. In DNA, the CDR3 is TGCGCCAGCAGCGAGACATGGGATACGCAGTATTTT.